This entry features one T cell receptor (beta chain) sequence. Its antigen is as yet unknown. The data were obtained in a study of cytomegalovirus exposure and HLA in healthy donors. Overall study findings and caveats: There were some V segments, including TRBV6-2 and TRBV6-3, excluded as indistinguishable. Some highly shared sequence variants likely arose as a pipeline artifact.

The germline V gene has CDR1 SGHNT and CDR2 YYREEE (reference sequence). V lost 2 bases, J lost 5 bases, and 13 bases lay in between. This CDR3 region has 14 residues. The PCR ran on 60 Vbeta and 13 Jbeta primers. TCRdb keeps only in-frame clones here, not all; method: immunoSEQ multiplex PCR. This sample has around 200,000 clones, with about 85% found just once. This receptor was identified in a woman aged 50 to 60 in good health and CMV-seropositive. The sequenced material came from PBMCs. V gene TRBV5-4 combines with J gene TRBJ2-5, with D tentatively TRBD2 (5 bases). CDR3 coding DNA: TGTGCCAGCAGCTTCCCCTCCGGGGTCGAGACCCAGTACTTC. Its translation is CASSFPSGVETQYF. The full variable domain, rest sourced from reference TRBV5-4 and TRBJ2-5, is ETGVTQSPTHLIKTRGQQVTLRCSSQSGHNTVSWYQQALGQGPQFIFQYYREEENGRGNFPPRFSGLQFPNYSSELNVNALELDDSALYLCASSFPSGVETQYFGPGTRLLVL.